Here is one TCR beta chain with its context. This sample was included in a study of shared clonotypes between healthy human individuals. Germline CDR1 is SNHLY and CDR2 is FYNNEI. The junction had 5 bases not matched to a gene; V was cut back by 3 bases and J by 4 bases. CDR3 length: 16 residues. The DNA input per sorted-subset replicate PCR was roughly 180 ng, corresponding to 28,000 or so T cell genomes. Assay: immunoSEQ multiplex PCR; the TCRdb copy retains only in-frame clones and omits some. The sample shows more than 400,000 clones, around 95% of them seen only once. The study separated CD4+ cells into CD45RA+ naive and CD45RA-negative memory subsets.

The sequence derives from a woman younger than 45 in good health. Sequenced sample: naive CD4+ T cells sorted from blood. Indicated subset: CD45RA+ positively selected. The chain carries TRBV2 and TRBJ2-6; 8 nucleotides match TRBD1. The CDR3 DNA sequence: TGTGCCAGCAGTGATCAGGGGGCTGGCGGGGCCAACGTCCTGACTTTC. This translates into CASSDQGAGGANVLTF.